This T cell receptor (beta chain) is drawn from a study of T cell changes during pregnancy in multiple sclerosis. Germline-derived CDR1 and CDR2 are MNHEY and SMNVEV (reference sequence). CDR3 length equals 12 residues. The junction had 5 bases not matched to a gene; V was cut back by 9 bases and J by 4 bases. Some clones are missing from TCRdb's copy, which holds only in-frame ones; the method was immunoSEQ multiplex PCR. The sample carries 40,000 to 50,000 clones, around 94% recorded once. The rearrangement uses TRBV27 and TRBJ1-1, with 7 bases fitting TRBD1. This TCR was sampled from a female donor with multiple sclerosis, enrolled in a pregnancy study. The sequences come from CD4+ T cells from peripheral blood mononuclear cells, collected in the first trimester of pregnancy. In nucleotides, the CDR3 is TGTGCCAGTGGGGGACAGATCACTGAAGCTTTCTTT. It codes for CASGGQITEAFF.